This T cell receptor beta chain was sequenced in a study of T cell changes during pregnancy in multiple sclerosis. The CDR3 contains 15 residues. Germline lookup yields CDR1 SGHTA and CDR2 FQGNSA. After removal of 5 bases from V and 4 bases from J, the junction contained 6 bases not matched to a gene. Sequenced by immunoSEQ multiplex PCR; TCRdb stores in-frame clones only, minus some. This sample yields over 45,000 clones, of which 80% to 95% are seen a single time; less than 3.5% belongs to the top ten. In its sample, this clone was seen once. This CDR3 is also generated by other DNA sequences in the sample.

Sequenced material: peripheral blood, taken in the third trimester of pregnancy. The chain has TRBV7-2 and TRBJ2-7; 12 bases align to TRBD2. The clonotype was recovered from a female donor in good health, enrolled as a control in a pregnancy study. The CDR3: CASSPRLAGVYEQYF. CDR3 bases: TGTGCCAGCAGCCCCCGACTAGCGGGAGTATACGAGCAGTACTTC.